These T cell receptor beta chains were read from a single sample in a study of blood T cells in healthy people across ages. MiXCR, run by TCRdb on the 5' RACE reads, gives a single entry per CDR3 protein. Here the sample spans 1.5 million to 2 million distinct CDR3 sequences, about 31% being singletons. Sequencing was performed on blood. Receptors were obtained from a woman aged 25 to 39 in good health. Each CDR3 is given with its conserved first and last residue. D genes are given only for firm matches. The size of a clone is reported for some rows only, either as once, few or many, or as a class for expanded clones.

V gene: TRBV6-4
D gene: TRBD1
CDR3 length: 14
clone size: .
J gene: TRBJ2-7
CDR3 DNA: TGTGCCAGCAGTGTTCAGACAGGGTGGAGCGAGCAGTACTTC
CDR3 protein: CASSVQTGWSEQYF

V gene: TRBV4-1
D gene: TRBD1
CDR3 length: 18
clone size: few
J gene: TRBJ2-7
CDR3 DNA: TGCGCCAGCAGCCAAGATGGTGGGACAGGGAGATGGTACTACGAGCAGTACTTC
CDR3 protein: CASSQDGGTGRWYYEQYF

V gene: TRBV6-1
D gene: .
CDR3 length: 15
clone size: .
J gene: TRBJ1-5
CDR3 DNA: TGTGCCAGCAGTGATTTCACGTGGGCGGGACAGCCCCAGCATTTT
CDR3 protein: CASSDFTWAGQPQHF

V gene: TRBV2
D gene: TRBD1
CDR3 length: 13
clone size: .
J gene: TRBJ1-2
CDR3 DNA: TGTGCCACCAACGCGGGCACAGGGGGTGGCTACACCTTC
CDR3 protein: CATNAGTGGGYTF

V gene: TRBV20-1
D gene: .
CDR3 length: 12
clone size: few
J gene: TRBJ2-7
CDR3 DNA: TGCAGTGCTAGGAACATCTCCTACGAGCAGTACTTC
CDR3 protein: CSARNISYEQYF

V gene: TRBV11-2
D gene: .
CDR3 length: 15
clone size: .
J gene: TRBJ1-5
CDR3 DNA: TGTGCCAGCAGCTTAGGTGTGGGGGCCAATCAGCCCCAGCATTTT
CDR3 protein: CASSLGVGANQPQHF

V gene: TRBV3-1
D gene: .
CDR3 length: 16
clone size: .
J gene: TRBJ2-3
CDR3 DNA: TGTGCCAGCAGCCAAGATGTCAGCAGGAACACAGATACGCAGTATTTT
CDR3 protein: CASSQDVSRNTDTQYF

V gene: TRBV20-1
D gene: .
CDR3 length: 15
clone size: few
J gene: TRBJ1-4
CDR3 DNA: TGCAGTGCTAACAAAGGGGCAGGGACTAATGAAAAACTGTTTTTT
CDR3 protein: CSANKGAGTNEKLFF

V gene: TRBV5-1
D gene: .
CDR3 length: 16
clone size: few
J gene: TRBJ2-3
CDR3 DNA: TGCGCCAGCAGCTTGGCAGCGGTCGGAGGCACAGATACGCAGTATTTT
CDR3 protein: CASSLAAVGGTDTQYF

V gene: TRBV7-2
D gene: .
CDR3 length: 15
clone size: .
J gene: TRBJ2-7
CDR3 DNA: TGTGCCAGCAGCTTAGCGAGGGGAACCCCCTACGAGCAGTACTTC
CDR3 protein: CASSLARGTPYEQYF

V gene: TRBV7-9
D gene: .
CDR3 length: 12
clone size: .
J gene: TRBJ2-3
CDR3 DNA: TGTGCCAGCAGACCGGTAGCAGATACGCAGTATTTT
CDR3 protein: CASRPVADTQYF

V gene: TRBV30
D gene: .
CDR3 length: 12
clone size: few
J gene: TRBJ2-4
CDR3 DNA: TGTGCCTGGAGTGTAGAGGGGAACATTCAGTACTTC
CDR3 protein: CAWSVEGNIQYF

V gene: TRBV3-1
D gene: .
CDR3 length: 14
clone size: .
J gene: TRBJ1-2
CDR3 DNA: TGTGCCAGCAGCCAAGATCGGGACCTGGGAGGCTACACCTTC
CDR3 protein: CASSQDRDLGGYTF

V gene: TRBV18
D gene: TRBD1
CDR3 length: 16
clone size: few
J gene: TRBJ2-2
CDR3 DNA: TGTGCCAGCTCACTCCAGGGGACAGAAAACACCGGGGAGCTGTTTTTT
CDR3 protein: CASSLQGTENTGELFF

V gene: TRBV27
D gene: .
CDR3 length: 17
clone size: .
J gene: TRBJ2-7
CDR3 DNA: TGTGCCAGCAGTTTCTCGGGGGAAGGCCCCCTTGCCTACGAGCAGTACTTC
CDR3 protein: CASSFSGEGPLAYEQYF

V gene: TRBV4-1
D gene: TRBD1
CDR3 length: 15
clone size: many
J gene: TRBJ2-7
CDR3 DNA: TGTGCCAGCAGCCAACCGGGACAGGGGGCCTACGAGCAGTACTTC
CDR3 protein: CASSQPGQGAYEQYF

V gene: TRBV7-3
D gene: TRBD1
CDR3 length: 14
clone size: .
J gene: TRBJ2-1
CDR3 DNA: TGTGCCAGCAACACAGGGACAGGGGCGAATGAGCAGTTCTTC
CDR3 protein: CASNTGTGANEQFF

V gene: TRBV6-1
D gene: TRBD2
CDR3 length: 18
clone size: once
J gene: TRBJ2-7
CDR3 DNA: TGTGCCAGCAGTGAAGCAATTAGCGGGGGGGCAAGCTCCTACGAGCAGTACTTC
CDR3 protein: CASSEAISGGASSYEQYF

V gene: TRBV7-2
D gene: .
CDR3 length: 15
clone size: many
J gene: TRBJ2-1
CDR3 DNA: TGTGCCAGCAGCACCCGCTCGGCGTCCTACAATGAGCAGTTCTTC
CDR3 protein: CASSTRSASYNEQFF

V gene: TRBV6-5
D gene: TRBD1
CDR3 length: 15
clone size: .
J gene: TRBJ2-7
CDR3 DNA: TGTGCCAGCAGTTACAGGGACAGGAGATCCTACGAGCAGTACTTC
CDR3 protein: CASSYRDRRSYEQYF

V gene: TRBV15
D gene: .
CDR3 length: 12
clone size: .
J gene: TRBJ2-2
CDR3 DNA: TGTGCCACCAGCAGCGGACTCGGGGAGCTGTTTTTT
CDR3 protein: CATSSGLGELFF

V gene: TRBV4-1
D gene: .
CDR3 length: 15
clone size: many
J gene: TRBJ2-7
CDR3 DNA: TGCGCCAGCAGCCAAGATCTCGGAAACTCCTACGAGCAGTACTTC
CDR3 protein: CASSQDLGNSYEQYF

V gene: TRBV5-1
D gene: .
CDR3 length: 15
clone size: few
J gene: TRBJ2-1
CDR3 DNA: TGCGCCAGCAGCTTGGGCAGGGCCCTCCCTCAGGACCAGTTCTTC
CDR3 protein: CASSLGRALPQDQFF

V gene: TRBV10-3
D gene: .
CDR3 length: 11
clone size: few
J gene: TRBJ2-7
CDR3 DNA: TGTGCCATCCGGGACCTCTACGAGCAGTACTTC
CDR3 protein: CAIRDLYEQYF

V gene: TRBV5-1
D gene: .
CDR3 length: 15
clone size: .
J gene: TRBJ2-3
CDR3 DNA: TGCGCCAGCAGCCACACAGGTTCTCGCACAGATACGCAGTATTTT
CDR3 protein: CASSHTGSRTDTQYF

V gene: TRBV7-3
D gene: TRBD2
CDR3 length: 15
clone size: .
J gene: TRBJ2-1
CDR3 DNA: TGTGCCGGCAGCGTCCTAGCGGGACAACACAATGAGCAGTTCTTC
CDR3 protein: CAGSVLAGQHNEQFF

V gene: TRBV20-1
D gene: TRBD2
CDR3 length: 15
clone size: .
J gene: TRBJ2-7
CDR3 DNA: TGCAGTGCTAGAGCAGGATTAGCGGGGACCTACGAGCAGTACTTC
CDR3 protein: CSARAGLAGTYEQYF

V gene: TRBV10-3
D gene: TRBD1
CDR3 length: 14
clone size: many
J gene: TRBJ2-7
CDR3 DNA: TGTGCCATCAGTGGGAAGACAGGGTTCTACGAGCAGTACTTC
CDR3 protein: CAISGKTGFYEQYF

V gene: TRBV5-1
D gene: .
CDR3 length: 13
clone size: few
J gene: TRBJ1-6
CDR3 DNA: TGCGCCAGCAGCTTCGAGAGTGCCGAACCCCTCCACTTT
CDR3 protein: CASSFESAEPLHF

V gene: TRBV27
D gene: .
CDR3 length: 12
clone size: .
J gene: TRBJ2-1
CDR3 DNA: TGTGCCAGCGGGAGTCCACGGAATGAGCAGTTCTTC
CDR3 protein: CASGSPRNEQFF

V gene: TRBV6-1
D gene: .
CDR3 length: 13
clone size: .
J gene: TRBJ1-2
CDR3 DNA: TGTGCCAGCAGTGGTCCCGGATCCTATGGCTACACCTTC
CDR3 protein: CASSGPGSYGYTF

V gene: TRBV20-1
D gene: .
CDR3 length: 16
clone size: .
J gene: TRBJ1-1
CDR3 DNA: TGCAGTGCTAGAGAGCCTCGGGGGGGCCTCGCCGTTGGGTCTTTCTTT
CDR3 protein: CSAREPRGGLAVGSFF

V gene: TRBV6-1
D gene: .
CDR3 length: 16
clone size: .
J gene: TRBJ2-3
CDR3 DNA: TGTGCCAGCAGTGAATTAAGGGGGGGTCACACGGATGCGCAGTATTTT
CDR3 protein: CASSELRGGHTDAQYF

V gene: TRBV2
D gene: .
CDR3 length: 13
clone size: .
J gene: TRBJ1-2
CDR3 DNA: TGTGCCAGCAGTGAAGAGCATTCTTATGGCTACACCTTC
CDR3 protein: CASSEEHSYGYTF

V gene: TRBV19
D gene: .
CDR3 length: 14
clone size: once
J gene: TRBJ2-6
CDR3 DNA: TGTGCCAGTACCGCCTTCTCTGGGGCCAACGTCCTGACTTTC
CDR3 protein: CASTAFSGANVLTF

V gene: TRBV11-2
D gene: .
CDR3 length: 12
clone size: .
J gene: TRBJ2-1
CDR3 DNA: TGTGCCAGCAGCTTAAATAACAATGAGCGGGTCTTC
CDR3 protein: CASSLNNNERVF

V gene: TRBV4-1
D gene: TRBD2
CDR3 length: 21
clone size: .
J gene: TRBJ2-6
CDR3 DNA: TGCGCCAGCAGCCAAGCTAGCGGGGGGGTTAACACCGTCTCTGGGGCCAACGTCCGGACTTTC
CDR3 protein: CASSQASGGVNTVSGANVRTF

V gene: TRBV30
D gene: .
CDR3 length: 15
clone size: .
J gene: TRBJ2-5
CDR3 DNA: TGTGCCTGGAGTGTATTGGGGGGGCCCGGAGGGACCCAGTACTTC
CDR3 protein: CAWSVLGGPGGTQYF

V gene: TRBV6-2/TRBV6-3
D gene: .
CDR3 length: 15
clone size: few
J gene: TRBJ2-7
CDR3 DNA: TGTGCCAGCAGTTACCGGTCCAGCGGCCCCAACGAGCAGTACTTC
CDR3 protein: CASSYRSSGPNEQYF

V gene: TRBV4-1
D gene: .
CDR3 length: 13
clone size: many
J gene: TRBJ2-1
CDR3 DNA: TGCGCCAGCAGCCAAGATCATAGGACGTCACAGTTCTTC
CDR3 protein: CASSQDHRTSQFF

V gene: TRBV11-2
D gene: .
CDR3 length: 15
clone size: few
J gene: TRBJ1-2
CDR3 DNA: TGTGCCAGCAGCTCCGGACAGTTGGGGTATTATGGCTACACCTTC
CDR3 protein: CASSSGQLGYYGYTF

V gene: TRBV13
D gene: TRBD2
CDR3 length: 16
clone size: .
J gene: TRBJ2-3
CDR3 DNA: TGTGCCAGCAGCTCTAGGGTAGCGGGGGGCACAGATACGCAGTATTTT
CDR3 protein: CASSSRVAGGTDTQYF

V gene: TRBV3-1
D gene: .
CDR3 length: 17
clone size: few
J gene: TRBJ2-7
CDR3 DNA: TGTGCCAGCAGCCAAGATGGATTAGGAGAAATATCCTACGAGCAGTACTTC
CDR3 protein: CASSQDGLGEISYEQYF

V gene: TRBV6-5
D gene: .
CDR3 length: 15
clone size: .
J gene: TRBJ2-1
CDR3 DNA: TGTGCCAGCAGTTACAGGGGGTACCCCTACAATGAGCAGTTCTTC
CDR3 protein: CASSYRGYPYNEQFF

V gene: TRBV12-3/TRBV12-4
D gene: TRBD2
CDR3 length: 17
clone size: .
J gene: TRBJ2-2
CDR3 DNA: TGTGCCAGCAGTAGGGGGGCTAGCGGGAGATCCACCGGGGAGCTGTTTTTT
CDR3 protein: CASSRGASGRSTGELFF

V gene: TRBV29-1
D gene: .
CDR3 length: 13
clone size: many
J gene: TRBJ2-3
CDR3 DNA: TGCAGCGTTGAATCTGGTAGCACAGATACGCAGTATTTT
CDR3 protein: CSVESGSTDTQYF

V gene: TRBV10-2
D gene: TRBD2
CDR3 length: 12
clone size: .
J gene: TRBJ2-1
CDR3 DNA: TGCGCCAGCCGCCTAGCGGACAATGAGCAGTTCTTC
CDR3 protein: CASRLADNEQFF

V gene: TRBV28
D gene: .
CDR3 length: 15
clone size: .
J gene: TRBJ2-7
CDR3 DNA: TGTGCCGGCAGTCCGAATCTCATCGGGGAGAACGAGCAGTACTTC
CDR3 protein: CAGSPNLIGENEQYF

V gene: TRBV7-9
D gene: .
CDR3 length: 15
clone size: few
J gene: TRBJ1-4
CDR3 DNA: TGTGCCAGCAGCTCGCCGGCAGGGGCAGCGGAAAAACTGTTTTTT
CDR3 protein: CASSSPAGAAEKLFF

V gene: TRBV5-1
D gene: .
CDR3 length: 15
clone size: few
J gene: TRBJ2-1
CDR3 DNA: TGCGCCAGCAGCCCAACCAAAGTAAGATACAATGAGCAGTTCTTC
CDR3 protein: CASSPTKVRYNEQFF

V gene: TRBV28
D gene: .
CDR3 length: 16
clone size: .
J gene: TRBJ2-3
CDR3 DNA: TGTGCCAGCGAGCTTGGTGGGAGCCTACAGGGTGATACGCAGTATTTT
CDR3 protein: CASELGGSLQGDTQYF

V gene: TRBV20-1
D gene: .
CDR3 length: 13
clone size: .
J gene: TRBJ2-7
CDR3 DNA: TGCAGTGCTAGGAGTAGGGTGCCCTACGAGCAGTACTTC
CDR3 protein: CSARSRVPYEQYF